These 12 T cell receptor beta chains came from one sample sequenced in a study of cytomegalovirus exposure and HLA in healthy donors. The study ran its PCR with 60 Vbeta and 13 Jbeta primers. Generated by immunoSEQ multiplex PCR, the TCRdb table keeps only in-frame clones and is missing some. The sample's table shows fewer than 100,000 clones. Sequences were obtained from PBMCs. These TCRs come from a man in his fifties in good health and CMV-seronegative.

The chain couples TRBV18 to TRBJ1-2; perhaps TRBD1 as D (6 bases). The CDR3 is 13 amino acids. Germline lookup yields CDR1 KGHSH and CDR2 LQKENI. V lost 3 bases and J lost 8, with 13 bases in between. The chain's CDR3 is CASSPGQLSGYTF. The DNA for the CDR3 is TGTGCCAGCTCACCCGGACAGTTAAGCGGCTACACCTTC. The full variable domain, in which reference TRBV18 and TRBJ1-2 provide the parts outside the CDR3, is NAGVMQNPRHLVRRRGQEARLRCSPMKGHSHVYWYRQLPEEGLKFMVYLQKENIIDESGMPKERFSAEFPKEGPSILRIQQVVRGDSAAYFCASSPGQLSGYTFGSGTRLTVV.

The V gene is TRBV18, the J gene TRBJ1-3; 8 bases agree with TRBD1. The V gene end was trimmed by 8 bases and the J gene end by 0 bases; junction bases not matched to a gene: 9. Germline CDR1 KGHSH, CDR2 LQKENI. This CDR3 has 16 amino acids. CDR3 DNA sequence: TGTGCCAGCACTGGGACAGGCGATAACTCTGGAAACACCATATATTTT. It is translated as CASTGTGDNSGNTIYF. Full variable domain (rest looked up from reference TRBV18 and TRBJ1-3): NAGVMQNPRHLVRRRGQEARLRCSPMKGHSHVYWYRQLPEEGLKFMVYLQKENIIDESGMPKERFSAEFPKEGPSILRIQQVVRGDSAAYFCASTGTGDNSGNTIYFGEGSWLTVV.

This chain links TRBV7-2 with TRBJ1-1, with 8 bases aligning to TRBD1. V shed 5 bases, J shed 0 bases, and the junction held 8 bases outside the gene matches. Per the germline V gene, CDR1 is SGHTA and CDR2 is FQGNSA. There are 16 residues in the CDR3. The CDR3 DNA reads TGTGCCAGCAGCCCTCGACAGGGGACCATGAACACTGAAGCTTTCTTT. It encodes CASSPRQGTMNTEAFF. Supplemented by reference TRBV7-2 and TRBJ1-1, the full variable domain reads GAGVSQSPSNKVTEKGKDVELRCDPISGHTALYWYRQSLGQGLEFLIYFQGNSAPDKSGLPSDRFSAERTGGSVSTLTIQRTQQEDSAVYLCASSPRQGTMNTEAFFGQGTRLTVV.

This sequence joins TRBV5-1 and TRBJ2-3; the match to TRBD2 covers 10 bases. CDR1 SGHRS and CDR2 YFSETQ come from the germline V gene. V was pared by 2 bases and J by 0 bases, with 6 bases of the junction left unmatched. The CDR3 is 17 residues long. DNA for the CDR3: TGCGCCAGCAGCTTTCGGCCGACTAGCGGGAGCACAGATACGCAGTATTTT. Amino acids: CASSFRPTSGSTDTQYF.

Here the CDR3 reads CATWTSGGAVNTQYF. In nucleotides, the CDR3 is TGTGCCACCTGGACTAGCGGGGGGGCCGTAAATACGCAGTATTTT. The rearrangement joins TRBV28 to TRBJ2-3, with 15 bases matching TRBD2. This CDR3 is built from 15 residues. From germline, CDR1 is MDHEN and CDR2 SYDVKM. J lost 7 bases, V lost 10 bases, and 9 bases had no gene match.

The gene calls are TRBV18 and TRBJ2-7; 7 nucleotides match TRBD1. The CDR3 loop spans 15 amino acids. J lost 2 bases, V lost 6 bases, and 10 bases had no gene match. Germline V gene lookup returns CDR1 KGHSH and CDR2 LQKENI. The CDR3 protein is CASSPPGQPTYEQYF. The CDR3 bases are TGTGCCAGCTCTCCTCCGGGACAGCCGACCTACGAGCAGTACTTC. Full variable domain (outside the CDR3, taken from reference TRBV18 and TRBJ2-7): NAGVMQNPRHLVRRRGQEARLRCSPMKGHSHVYWYRQLPEEGLKFMVYLQKENIIDESGMPKERFSAEFPKEGPSILRIQQVVRGDSAAYFCASSPPGQPTYEQYFGPGTRLTVT.

This rearrangement joins TRBV5-6 to TRBJ2-7, with 7 nucleotides matching TRBD1. This CDR3 has 13 amino acids. The J segment lost 1 base and the V segment lost 3 bases, leaving 1 base of the junction unmatched. Germline CDR1 is SGHDT and CDR2 is YYEEEE. Here the CDR3 DNA reads TGTGCCAGCAGCTGGGACAGATCCTACGAGCAGTACTTC. Its protein is CASSWDRSYEQYF.

The chain joins TRBV5-4 to TRBJ2-3; 9 bases are shared with TRBD1. Unmatched junction bases numbered 4, after V lost 1 base and J lost 4 bases. Germline CDR1 is SGHNT and CDR2 is YYREEE (reference sequence). There are 15 residues in the CDR3. The CDR3 sequence is CASSLRRTGADTQYF. CDR3 DNA: TGTGCCAGCAGCTTGAGACGGACAGGGGCAGATACGCAGTATTTT.

V is TRBV2 and J is TRBJ2-7; 8 bases fit TRBD1. V lost 8 bases and J lost 3; bases outside the gene matches: 3. Germline V gene sequence: CDR1 SNHLY, CDR2 FYNNEI. The CDR3 covers 12 residues. Here the CDR3 reads CASATGGYEQYF. The CDR3 DNA reads TGTGCCAGCGCTACAGGGGGCTACGAGCAGTACTTC.

On this clone itself: Relative to the germline gene, one junction end is altered; a read error may explain this. The gene calls are TRBV7-9 and TRBJ1-5; possibly TRBD1 for D (5 bases). The germline V gene encodes CDR1 SEHNR and CDR2 FQNEAQ (reference sequence). The CDR3 is 13 residues long. CDR3 residues: CASTQGGYQPQHF. CDR3 nucleotides: TGTGCCAGCACCCAGGGAGGGTATCAACCCCAGCATTTT. The full variable domain, completed using reference TRBV7-9 and TRBJ1-5, is DTGVSQNPRHKITKRGQNVTFRCDPISEHNRLYWYRQTLGQGPEFLTYFQNEAQLEKSRLLSDRFSAERPKGSFSTLEIQRTEQGDSAMYLCASTQGGYQPQHFGDGTRLSIL.

This chain links TRBV19 with TRBJ1-5; no clear D gene. This CDR3 has 13 amino acids. Trimming stripped 8 bases from V and 0 bases from J, with 8 bases between. The germline V gene has CDR1 LNHDA and CDR2 SQIVND (reference sequence). This chain's CDR3 is CASRGYSNQPQHF. The DNA for the CDR3 is TGTGCCAGTCGGGGTTATAGCAATCAGCCCCAGCATTTT.

The chain has TRBV2 and TRBJ1-2, with 9 bases matching TRBD1. CDR3 length: 16 residues. Germline trimming cut 7 bases from V and 5 bases from J; bases unmatched to any gene: 14. Germline CDR1 is SNHLY and CDR2 is FYNNEI. The CDR3 nucleotides are TGTGCCAGCATGACCGGACAGGGGAGAGGACGATATGGCTACACCTTC. Amino acids: CASMTGQGRGRYGYTF.